This T cell receptor beta chain comes out of a study of blood T cell repertoires in COVID-19. Background on the study: Whether acute or convalescent, the COVID-19 samples came from the United States, Italy and Spain.

In the study's own analysis: Reference gene primers were amplified, and this amplification served to estimate nucleated cell counts. The repertoire was sequenced with immunoSEQ multiplex PCR; TCRdb's copy has only in-frame clones and lacks some. V, J and clone size were drawn from that table, and D and trimming were deduced from the DNA. The table shows 300,000 to 450,000 clones, with around nine tenths occurring only once. The V end was cut by 1 base, the J end by 4 bases, with 11 bases between. Germline lookup yields CDR1 MNHNS and CDR2 SASEGT. This CDR3 region has 15 residues. The receptor's source is a human donor in a cohort sampled during active COVID-19. The specimen was peripheral blood. The V and J genes are TRBV6-1 and TRBJ2-1; D is perhaps TRBD2 (5 bases). CDR3 coding DNA: TGTGCCAGCAGTGAAGTGAGGGTGGCTTACAATGAGCAGTTCTTC. As protein: CASSEVRVAYNEQFF.